The rows below give T cell receptor beta chains drawn from one sample of a study of OX40 agonist ivuxolimab in advanced cancers. The protocol was immunoSEQ multiplex PCR, while the TCRdb copy is restricted to in-frame clones and leaves out a portion. The sample carries roughly 45,000 clones, 85% recorded once. The sample was CD4+ or CD8+ T cells sorted from blood, taken in a trial of the OX40 agonist ivuxolimab. All receptors come from an adult with an advanced solid tumor such as melanoma, head and neck, liver or kidney cancer. The CDR3 runs from the conserved cysteine through the conserved F or W. Each record gives: CDR3 length, D gene, J gene, V gene, clone size, CDR3 protein, CDR3 DNA. A D gene is named only where the DNA matches it firmly. Rows may omit the clone size; those that give it use once, few, many or a size class.

>15|TRBD1|TRBJ2-3|TRBV10-3|-
CAISESQGAGDTQYF
TGTGCCATCAGTGAGAGTCAGGGGGCGGGAGATACGCAGTATTTT
>17|TRBD1|TRBJ1-2|TRBV29-1|once
CSLGRTGDSSSNYGYTF
TGCAGCCTTGGGAGGACTGGGGACAGTTCATCTAACTATGGCTACACCTTC
>12|-|TRBJ2-5|TRBV27|-
CASRSGAETQYF
TGTGCCAGCAGGTCAGGGGCTGAGACCCAGTACTTC
>13|-|TRBJ1-3|TRBV6-5|-
CASSPGTGNTIYF
TGTGCCAGCAGCCCAGGGACTGGAAACACCATATATTTT
>13|-|TRBJ1-5|TRBV6-5|-
CATGQTSNQPQHF
TGTGCCACTGGACAGACTAGCAATCAGCCCCAGCATTTT
>17|TRBD1|TRBJ1-6|TRBV2|-
CASSESGVGTGGSPLHF
TGTGCCAGCAGTGAGTCGGGCGTGGGGACAGGGGGTTCACCCCTCCACTTT
>16|-|TRBJ1-2|TRBV9|-
CASSARGVPAPYGYTF
TGTGCCAGCAGCGCCCGGGGGGTACCAGCCCCTTATGGCTACACCTTC
>14|-|TRBJ2-3|TRBV7-9|-
CASSTDKSTDTQYF
TGTGCCAGCAGCACAGACAAAAGCACAGATACGCAGTATTTT
>14|TRBD2|TRBJ2-7|TRBV13|-
CASSLPGLSYEQYF
TGTGCCAGCAGTCTTCCGGGACTATCCTACGAGCAGTACTTC
>13|-|TRBJ2-1|TRBV6-5|-
CASSYGATNEQFF
TGTGCCAGCAGTTACGGGGCGACCAATGAGCAGTTCTTC
>14|-|TRBJ1-5|TRBV6-5|few
CASSYPTRNQPQHF
TGTGCCAGCAGTTACCCCACAAGAAATCAGCCCCAGCATTTT
>16|-|TRBJ2-3|TRBV7-3|-
CASSSFGGPSTDTQYF
TGTGCCAGCAGCTCATTTGGGGGACCTAGCACAGATACGCAGTATTTT
>13|-|TRBJ1-4|TRBV27|-
CASSSSLGVKLFF
TGTGCCAGCAGCTCCTCCCTCGGAGTAAAACTGTTTTTT
>13|-|TRBJ1-1|TRBV28|-
CASSLDRNTEAFF
TGTGCCAGCAGCTTGGACAGGAACACTGAAGCTTTCTTT
>14|-|TRBJ1-6|TRBV4-3|-
CASSQDWGYSPLHF
TGCGCCAGCAGCCAAGACTGGGGATATTCACCCCTCCACTTT
>19|TRBD1|TRBJ2-3|TRBV5-1|few
CASSQLTDRPFPSTDTQYF
TGCGCCAGCAGCCAGCTCACGGACAGGCCCTTTCCCAGCACAGATACGCAGTATTTT
>14|TRBD1|TRBJ1-5|TRBV6-5|few
CASRPTGRNQPQHF
TGTGCCAGCAGACCGACAGGGCGTAATCAGCCCCAGCATTTT
>15|TRBD1|TRBJ1-6|TRBV9|few
CASSGRQGANSPLHF
TGTGCCAGCAGCGGACGACAGGGGGCTAATTCACCCCTCCACTTT
>15|-|TRBJ2-1|TRBV5-4|-
CASSLGGDSYNEQFF
TGTGCCAGCAGCTTGGGCGGGGACTCCTACAATGAGCAGTTCTTC
>12|-|TRBJ2-3|TRBV6-1|-
CASRGLTDTQYF
TGTGCCAGCCGGGGGCTCACAGATACGCAGTATTTT
>11|-|TRBJ2-7|TRBV7-6|-
CASSWGGEQYF
TGTGCCAGCAGCTGGGGTGGCGAGCAGTACTTC
>14|-|TRBJ2-7|TRBV4-1|once
CASSHSGNGYEQYF
TGCGCCAGCAGCCATTCGGGGAATGGCTACGAGCAGTACTTC
>15|-|TRBJ2-7|TRBV19|-
CASSKAYRVGYEQYF
TGTGCCAGTAGTAAAGCCTACAGGGTAGGCTACGAGCAGTACTTC
>14|-|TRBJ2-1|TRBV7-6|few
CASSTDRLQSEQFF
TGTGCCAGCAGTACCGACCGCCTACAGAGTGAGCAGTTCTTC
>14|-|TRBJ2-2|TRBV7-6|-
CASSSEPVQRELFF
TGTGCCAGCAGCTCGGAGCCGGTCCAGCGGGAGCTGTTTTTT
>13|-|TRBJ2-3|TRBV6-6|-
CASVRQITDTQYF
TGTGCCAGCGTGAGACAGATCACAGATACGCAGTATTTT
>15|-|TRBJ1-3|TRBV9|-
CASSGDGVTGNTIYF
TGTGCCAGCAGCGGAGATGGGGTTACTGGAAACACCATATATTTT
>16|-|TRBJ1-5|TRBV27|-
CASSSLTGYSNQPQHF
TGTGCCAGCAGTTCCCTCACAGGATATAGCAATCAGCCCCAGCATTTT
>14|-|TRBJ2-3|TRBV7-2|-
CASSLAGAPDTQYF
TGTGCCAGCAGCTTAGCGGGTGCGCCAGATACGCAGTATTTT
>15|-|TRBJ1-2|TRBV4-3|-
CASSQEVQGNYGYTF
TGCGCCAGCAGCCAGGAGGTCCAGGGGAACTATGGCTACACCTTC
>16|TRBD1|TRBJ2-7|TRBV28|-
CASKKMGTGRTYEQYF
TGTGCCAGCAAAAAAATGGGGACAGGGCGAACCTACGAGCAGTACTTC
>14|TRBD1|TRBJ2-7|TRBV4-3|-
CASSQGQGTYEQYF
TGCGCCAGCAGCCAAGGACAGGGTACCTACGAGCAGTACTTC
>12|-|TRBJ2-7|TRBV27|-
CASSPGTYEQYF
TGTGCCAGCAGTCCGGGGACCTACGAGCAGTACTTC
>14|TRBD1|TRBJ1-1|TRBV4-1|-
CASSGTGIGTEAFF
TGCGCCAGCAGCGGGACAGGGATTGGGACTGAAGCTTTCTTT
>17|-|TRBJ2-1|TRBV7-2|-
CASSLAVGSTIANEQFF
TGTGCCAGCAGCTTAGCGGTCGGATCTACGATCGCGAATGAGCAGTTCTTC
>15|-|TRBJ2-2|TRBV4-3|-
CASSQDRANTGELFF
TGCGCCAGCAGCCAAGACAGGGCGAACACCGGGGAGCTGTTTTTT
>15|-|TRBJ2-3|TRBV9|-
CASSVGGLGTDTQYF
TGTGCCAGCAGCGTAGGTGGTTTGGGCACAGATACGCAGTATTTT
>15|TRBD2|TRBJ2-1|TRBV28|-
CASSLVGGETDEQFF
TGTGCCAGCAGTTTGGTCGGGGGGGAAACGGATGAGCAGTTCTTC
>14|TRBD2|TRBJ2-7|TRBV19|-
CASSVKAGGREQYF
TGTGCCAGTTCCGTAAAAGCGGGGGGGAGGGAGCAGTACTTC
>15|-|TRBJ1-5|TRBV4-1|-
CASSQGQYSNQPQHF
TGCGCCAGCAGCCAAGGGCAATATAGCAATCAGCCCCAGCATTTT
>11|-|TRBJ2-1|TRBV6-1|-
CAGGLGNEQFF
TGTGCCGGGGGCCTTGGCAATGAGCAGTTCTTC
>15|-|TRBJ1-1|TRBV9|-
CASSTRGGLNTEAFF
TGTGCCAGCAGCACCCGGGGGGGCCTTAACACTGAAGCTTTCTTT
>18|TRBD2|TRBJ2-3|TRBV4-3|-
CASSQRWAGLVGPDTQYF
TGCGCCAGCAGCCAAAGGTGGGCGGGACTAGTCGGTCCCGATACGCAGTATTTT
>17|-|TRBJ2-3|TRBV9|-
CASSAEGVLSGTDTQYF
TGTGCCAGCAGCGCCGAGGGGGTTTTGAGCGGCACAGATACGCAGTATTTT
>14|-|TRBJ2-1|TRBV7-5|-
CASSSLGSNNEQFF
TGTGCCAGCAGCTCTCTGGGCTCCAACAATGAGCAGTTCTTC
>14|TRBD2|TRBJ2-3|TRBV7-6|-
CASSLDGGADTQYF
TGTGCCAGCAGCTTAGACGGGGGGGCAGATACGCAGTATTTT
>18|-|TRBJ2-1|TRBV10-3|-
CAISEPGTGSTASNEQFF
TGTGCCATCAGTGAGCCAGGAACAGGGAGCACTGCAAGCAATGAGCAGTTCTTC
>16|TRBD1|TRBJ2-7|TRBV7-9|few
CASSFWQGTGSYEQYF
TGTGCCAGCAGCTTTTGGCAAGGGACAGGGTCCTACGAGCAGTACTTC
>16|TRBD2|TRBJ2-2|TRBV30|-
CAWSVRGSTYTGELFF
TGTGCCTGGAGTGTACGCGGGAGCACCTACACCGGGGAGCTGTTTTTT